This is a list of T cell receptor beta chains from one sample in a study of T-cell memory formation after mild COVID-19. From the 5' RACE reads, TCRdb called clonotypes with MiXCR, one entry per CDR3 protein. The data contain some 150,000 distinct CDR3 sequences, roughly 6.3% of them singletons. Sequenced sample: PBMCs or a T cell subset sorted from them (not recorded which). Every receptor here comes from an adult woman who had mild COVID-19 (a few samples of this study predate the infection). Cell type and time point are not known. The CDR3 runs from the conserved cysteine through the conserved F or W. D genes are given only for firm matches. Size tells how often a clone was seen (once, few, many) or the class of an expanded clone, and some rows leave it out.

V	D	size	J	DNA	CDR3
TRBV12-3/TRBV12-4	-	few	TRBJ1-5	TGTGCCAGCACGTACACGGGCAATCAGCCCCAGCATTTT	CASTYTGNQPQHF
TRBV11-2	-	few	TRBJ2-5	TGTGCCAGCAGCTTAGTCGGTGGGGCGGGGAGGAAAGAGACCCAGTACTTC	CASSLVGGAGRKETQYF
TRBV20-1	TRBD1	many	TRBJ1-6	TGCAGTGTGATGCCGGGGACAGTATATTCACCCCTCCACTTT	CSVMPGTVYSPLHF
TRBV20-1	-	-	TRBJ2-3	TGCAGTGCTAGAGATCGGGACCGGGGCATGTTGGCGCAGTATTTT	CSARDRDRGMLAQYF
TRBV5-1	TRBD2	few	TRBJ2-1	TGCGCCAGCAGCCAAACGGGACTAAACTACAATGAGCAGTTCTTC	CASSQTGLNYNEQFF
TRBV6-5	-	-	TRBJ2-3	TGTGCCAGCAGTCCCTCAGGGCAGGCGGATACGCAGTATTTT	CASSPSGQADTQYF
TRBV3-1	TRBD2	-	TRBJ2-7	TGTGCCAGCAGCCCGAGCCAGGTGATTACTAGCGGGAGATACGAGCAGTACTTC	CASSPSQVITSGRYEQYF
TRBV18	TRBD1	few	TRBJ2-6	TGTGCCAGCTCACCGAGACCAGGGGGTTCTGGGGCCAACGTCCTGACTTTC	CASSPRPGGSGANVLTF
TRBV24-1	-	-	TRBJ2-5	TGTGCCACCAGTGAAGGAGGGACAAGCAAAGAGACCCAGTACTTC	CATSEGGTSKETQYF
TRBV6-2/TRBV6-3	-	many	TRBJ2-1	TGTGCCAGCAGTTATAAGAGGTACAATGAGCAGTTCTTC	CASSYKRYNEQFF
TRBV5-1	-	many	TRBJ1-1	TGCGCCAGCAGCAGGGTTGGGGGTCTGAACACTGAAGCTTTCTTT	CASSRVGGLNTEAFF
TRBV6-4	-	-	TRBJ2-3	TGTGCCAGCAGCCCTCCCCGGAAAGCTAGCACAGATACGCAGTATTTT	CASSPPRKASTDTQYF
TRBV6-5	TRBD2	many	TRBJ2-7	TGTGCCAGCAGGGGGGGACTAGCGGGGCCCTACGAGCAGTACTTC	CASRGGLAGPYEQYF
TRBV11-2	-	-	TRBJ2-5	TGTGCCAGCAGCTCCGACAGGCAAGAGACCCAGTACTTC	CASSSDRQETQYF
TRBV6-2/TRBV6-3	-	many	TRBJ1-2	TGTGCCAGCAGTTACTCACGGGGTAACTATGGCTACACCTTC	CASSYSRGNYGYTF
TRBV7-8	-	many	TRBJ1-2	TGTGCCAGCAGCTTAAGAGACGCCCGGAGCTATGGCTACACCTTC	CASSLRDARSYGYTF
TRBV5-1	-	few	TRBJ2-5	TGCGCCAGCCAGTTTTTTGCGGGCCCTTCCCAAGAGACCCAGTACTTC	CASQFFAGPSQETQYF
TRBV6-1	-	-	TRBJ2-3	TGTGCCAGCAGTAAAATCGCGGCCCTCACAGATACGCAGTATTTT	CASSKIAALTDTQYF
TRBV18	-	-	TRBJ2-7	TGTGCCAGCTCACGCCGGGACAACCCCTACGAGCAGTACTTC	CASSRRDNPYEQYF
TRBV7-3	TRBD2	-	TRBJ2-1	TGTGCCAGCAGCCGCCGCGGGGGGACTAGCGGATACAATGAGCAGTTCTTC	CASSRRGGTSGYNEQFF
TRBV14	-	-	TRBJ1-6	TGTGCCAGCAGCCAAGATGTAAGGTGGGCGGCCCTCCACTTT	CASSQDVRWAALHF
TRBV5-4	-	many	TRBJ2-3	TGTGCCAGCAGCTTGGATATGGTGGGCACAGATACGCAGTATTTT	CASSLDMVGTDTQYF
TRBV20-1	-	many	TRBJ1-5	TGCAGTGCCAGCCTGCCGGGGGCCGGCAATCAGCCCCAGCATTTT	CSASLPGAGNQPQHF
TRBV6-2/TRBV6-3	-	many	TRBJ1-1	TGTGCCAGCAGCAGACTCGCCGTGCGAACTGAAGCTTTCTTT	CASSRLAVRTEAFF
TRBV20-1	TRBD2	-	TRBJ2-3	TGCAGTGCTTTAGCGGGAGGCACAGATACGCAGTATTTT	CSALAGGTDTQYF
TRBV28	-	many	TRBJ2-1	TGTGCCAGCAGCTCCGCCGGGACGGGCTCCTACAATGAGCAGTTCTTC	CASSSAGTGSYNEQFF
TRBV5-4	-	many	TRBJ2-5	TGTGCCAGCACCCCTGGGAGCAGCCGAGAGACCCAGTACTTC	CASTPGSSRETQYF
TRBV6-2/TRBV6-3	-	few	TRBJ2-2	TGTGCCAGCAGTTACTCGATTAGTAGGAACACCGGGGAGCTGTTTTTT	CASSYSISRNTGELFF
TRBV7-2	-	many	TRBJ2-6	TGTGCCAGCAGCCCCCCGGGAATCTCTGGGGCCAACGTCCTGACTTTC	CASSPPGISGANVLTF
TRBV14	TRBD1	-	TRBJ1-4	TGTGCCAGCAGCCATGACAGGGAAGGCCGGGGACTGTTTTTT	CASSHDREGRGLFF
TRBV29-1	-	-	TRBJ2-5	TGCAGCGGGTCATCGGGGACCCAAGAGACCCAGTACTTC	CSGSSGTQETQYF
TRBV7-2	TRBD1	many	TRBJ2-1	TGTGCCAGCAGCTTACGGGAAAAGGGACAGAACTCCTACAATGAGCAGTTCTTC	CASSLREKGQNSYNEQFF
TRBV4-3	-	many	TRBJ1-2	TGCGCCAGCAGCCAAGAAGTTGGACCTCGTGGCTACACCTTC	CASSQEVGPRGYTF
TRBV12-2	-	-	TRBJ2-1	TGTGCAAGTCGCTTAAGTCGGGGACTAGCGGAGCAGTTCTTC	CASRLSRGLAEQFF
TRBV5-1	TRBD2	many	TRBJ2-7	TGCGCCAGCAGCGGGGGACTAAATTCCTACGAGCAGTACTTC	CASSGGLNSYEQYF
TRBV27	-	many	TRBJ2-2	TGTGCCAGCAGTTTCGGCGGGTCGAACACCGGGGAGCTGTTTTTT	CASSFGGSNTGELFF
TRBV5-1	-	many	TRBJ2-7	TGCGCCAGCAGCTTGGTCGTTGGGTTCCGCCGAACAGGGATCGACTACGAGCAGTACTTC	CASSLVVGFRRTGIDYEQYF
TRBV24-1	-	many	TRBJ1-3	TGTGCCACCAGTGATTCCGGGACTGCAAGAAACACCATATATTTT	CATSDSGTARNTIYF
TRBV12-3/TRBV12-4	-	-	TRBJ1-4	TGTGCCAGCAGTCCTATCACTGGCACTTCTGCAACTAATGAAAAACTGTTTTTT	CASSPITGTSATNEKLFF
TRBV12-3/TRBV12-4	TRBD2	few	TRBJ2-5	TGTGCCAGCAGTTTTTTTAGCGGGAGAGAAGGGACCCAGTACTTC	CASSFFSGREGTQYF
TRBV12-3/TRBV12-4	-	many	TRBJ2-7	TGTGCCAGCAGTGGGACGGGGATGGGCGAGCAGTACTTC	CASSGTGMGEQYF
TRBV5-4	TRBD2	few	TRBJ2-5	TGTGCCAGCAGCGAAAGCGGGGGTTTAGGAGAGACCCAGTACTTC	CASSESGGLGETQYF
TRBV4-2	TRBD2	many	TRBJ2-1	TGTGCCAGCAGCCCTCTCGGCGCTAGCGGGACGGATGAGCAGTTCTTC	CASSPLGASGTDEQFF
TRBV18	-	-	TRBJ2-4	TGTGCCAGCTCACAACGGACAGAAAACATTCAGTACTTC	CASSQRTENIQYF
TRBV5-1	-	once	TRBJ2-7	TGCGCCAGCAGTACGACTGTCCACGAGCAGTACTTC	CASSTTVHEQYF
TRBV7-2	TRBD2	many	TRBJ2-2	TGTGCCAGCAGCCTAGGACTAGCGGAATACACCGGGGAGCTGTTTTTT	CASSLGLAEYTGELFF
TRBV28	TRBD2	-	TRBJ2-1	TGTGCCAGCAGTCCCTTACCCGGGACTAGCGGGACGAGCTCCTACAATGAGCAGTTCTTC	CASSPLPGTSGTSSYNEQFF
TRBV10-2	-	few	TRBJ1-4	TGCGCCAGCAGACTACCGGACCAAAGAGGAAAACTGTTTTTT	CASRLPDQRGKLFF
TRBV5-5	-	many	TRBJ1-2	TGTGCCAGCAGCCTCTTATTCTATGGCTACACCTTC	CASSLLFYGYTF
TRBV7-3	-	-	TRBJ2-1	TGTGCCAGCAGCTCGGGACTCCCCCCTAATGAGCAGTTCTTC	CASSSGLPPNEQFF
TRBV28	TRBD1	few	TRBJ1-2	TGTGCCAGCAAACCTCTTACAGGGGCGGTTAACTATGGCTACACCTTC	CASKPLTGAVNYGYTF
TRBV12-3/TRBV12-4	-	many	TRBJ1-1	TGTGCCAGCAGTTTACTTGGTGCCCTGGGGGTGAACACTGAAGCTTTCTTT	CASSLLGALGVNTEAFF
TRBV4-2	TRBD1	many	TRBJ1-5	TGTGCCAGCAGCCAAGGCCCAACAGGGGGGGATCAGCCCCAGCATTTT	CASSQGPTGGDQPQHF
TRBV29-1	-	many	TRBJ1-5	TGCAGCGTTGGGGATAATAGCAATCAGCCCCAGCATTTT	CSVGDNSNQPQHF
TRBV7-2	TRBD1	many	TRBJ1-2	TGTGCCAGCAGCTTAGCGGTATCAGGGGGTGGCTACACCTTC	CASSLAVSGGGYTF